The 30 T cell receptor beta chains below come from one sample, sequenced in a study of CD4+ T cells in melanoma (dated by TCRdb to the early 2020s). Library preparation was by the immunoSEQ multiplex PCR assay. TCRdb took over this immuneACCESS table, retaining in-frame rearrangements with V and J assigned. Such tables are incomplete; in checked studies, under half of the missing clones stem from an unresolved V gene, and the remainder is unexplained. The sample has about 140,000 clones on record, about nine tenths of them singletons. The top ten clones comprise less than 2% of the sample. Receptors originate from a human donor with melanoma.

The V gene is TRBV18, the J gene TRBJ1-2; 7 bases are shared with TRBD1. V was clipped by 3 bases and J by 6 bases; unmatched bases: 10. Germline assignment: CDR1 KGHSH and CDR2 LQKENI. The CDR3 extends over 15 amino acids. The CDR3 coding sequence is TGTGCCAGCTCACCGGCAGGGGGGGTCCAGGATGGCTACACCTTC. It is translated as CASSPAGGVQDGYTF.

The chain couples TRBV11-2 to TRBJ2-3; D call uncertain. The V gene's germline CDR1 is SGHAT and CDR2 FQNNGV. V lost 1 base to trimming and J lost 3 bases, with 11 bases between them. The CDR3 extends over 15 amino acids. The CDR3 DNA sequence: TGTGCCAGCAGCTTAGCGGGCTTGGGGACAGATACGCAGTATTTT. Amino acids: CASSLAGLGTDTQYF.

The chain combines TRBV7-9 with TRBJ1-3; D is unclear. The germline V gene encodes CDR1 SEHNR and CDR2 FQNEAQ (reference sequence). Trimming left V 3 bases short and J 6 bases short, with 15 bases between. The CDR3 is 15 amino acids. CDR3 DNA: TGTGCCAGCAGCTTGGTCATTGGAGCATTAAACACCATATATTTT. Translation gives CASSLVIGALNTIYF.

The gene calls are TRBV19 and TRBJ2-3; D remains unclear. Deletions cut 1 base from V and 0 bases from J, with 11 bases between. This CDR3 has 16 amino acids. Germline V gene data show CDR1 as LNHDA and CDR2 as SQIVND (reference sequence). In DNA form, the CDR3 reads TGTGCCAGTAGTATAGTTCCTTACGCTAGCACAGATACGCAGTATTTT. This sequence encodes CASSIVPYASTDTQYF.

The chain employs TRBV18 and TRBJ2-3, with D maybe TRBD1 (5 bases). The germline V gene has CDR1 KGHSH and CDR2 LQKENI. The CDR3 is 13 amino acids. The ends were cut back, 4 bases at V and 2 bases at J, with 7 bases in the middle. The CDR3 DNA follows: TGTGCCAGCTCACTGGGGCCCACAGATACGCAGTATTTT. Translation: CASSLGPTDTQYF.

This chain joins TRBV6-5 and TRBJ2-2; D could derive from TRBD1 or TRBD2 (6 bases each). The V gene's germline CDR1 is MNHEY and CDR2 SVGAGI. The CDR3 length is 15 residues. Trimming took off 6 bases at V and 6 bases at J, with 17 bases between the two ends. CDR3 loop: CASSPRRGSAGELFF. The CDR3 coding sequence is TGTGCCAGCAGCCCTCGGAGGGGGAGCGCCGGGGAGCTGTTTTTT.

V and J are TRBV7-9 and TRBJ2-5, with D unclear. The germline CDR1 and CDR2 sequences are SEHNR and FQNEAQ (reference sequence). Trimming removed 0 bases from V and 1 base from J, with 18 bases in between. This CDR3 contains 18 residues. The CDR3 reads CASSLAALVADLQETQYF. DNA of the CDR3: TGTGCCAGCAGCTTAGCGGCTTTGGTGGCAGATCTCCAAGAGACCCAGTACTTC.

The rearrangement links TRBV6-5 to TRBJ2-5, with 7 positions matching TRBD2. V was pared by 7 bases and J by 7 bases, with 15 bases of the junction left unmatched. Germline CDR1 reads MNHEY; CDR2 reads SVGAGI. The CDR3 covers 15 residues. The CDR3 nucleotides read TGTGCCAGCACCCTGACTAGCTCCCGGGGAGGGACCCAGTACTTC. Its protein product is CASTLTSSRGGTQYF.

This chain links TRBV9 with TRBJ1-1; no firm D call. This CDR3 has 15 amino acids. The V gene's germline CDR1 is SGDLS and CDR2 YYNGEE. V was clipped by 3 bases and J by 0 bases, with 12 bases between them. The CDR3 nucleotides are TGTGCCAGCAGCGCCCAAGCGGAGGTGAACACTGAAGCTTTCTTT. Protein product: CASSAQAEVNTEAFF.

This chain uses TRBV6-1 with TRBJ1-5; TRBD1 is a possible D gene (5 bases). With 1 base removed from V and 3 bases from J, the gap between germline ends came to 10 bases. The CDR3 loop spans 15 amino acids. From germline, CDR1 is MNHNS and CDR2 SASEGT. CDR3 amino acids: CASSEVQGSNQPQHF. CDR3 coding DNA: TGTGCCAGCAGTGAAGTGCAGGGTTCCAATCAGCCCCAGCATTTT.

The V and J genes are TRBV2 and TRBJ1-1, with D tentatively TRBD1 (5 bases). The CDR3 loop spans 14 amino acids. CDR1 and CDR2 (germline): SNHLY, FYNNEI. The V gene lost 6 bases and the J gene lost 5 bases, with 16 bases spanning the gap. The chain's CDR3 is CASRVMGGETEAFF. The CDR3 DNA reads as TGTGCCAGCAGGGTCATGGGGGGGGAAACTGAAGCTTTCTTT.

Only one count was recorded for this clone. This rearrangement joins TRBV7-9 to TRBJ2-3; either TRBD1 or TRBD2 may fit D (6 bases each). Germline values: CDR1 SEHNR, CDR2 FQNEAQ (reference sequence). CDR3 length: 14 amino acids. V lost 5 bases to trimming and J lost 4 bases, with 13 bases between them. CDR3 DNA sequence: TGTGCCAGCAGCACAATCCGGGGGCCAGATACGCAGTATTTT. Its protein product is CASSTIRGPDTQYF.

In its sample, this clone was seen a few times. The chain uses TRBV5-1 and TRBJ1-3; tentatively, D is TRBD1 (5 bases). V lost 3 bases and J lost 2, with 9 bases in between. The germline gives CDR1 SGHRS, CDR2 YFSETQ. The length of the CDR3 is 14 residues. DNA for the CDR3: TGCGCCAGCAGCTGGGGGGATACTGGAAACACCATATATTTT. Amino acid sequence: CASSWGDTGNTIYF.

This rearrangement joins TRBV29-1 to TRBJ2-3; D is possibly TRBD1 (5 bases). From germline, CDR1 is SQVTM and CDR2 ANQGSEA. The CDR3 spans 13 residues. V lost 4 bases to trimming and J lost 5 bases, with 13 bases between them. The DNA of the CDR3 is TGCAGCGTTGTTATACAGGCTAAAGATACGCAGTATTTT. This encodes CSVVIQAKDTQYF.

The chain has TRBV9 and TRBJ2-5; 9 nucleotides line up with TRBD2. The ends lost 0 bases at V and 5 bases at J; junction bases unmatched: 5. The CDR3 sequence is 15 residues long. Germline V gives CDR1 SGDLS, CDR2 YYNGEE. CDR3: CASSVVAGDYETQYF. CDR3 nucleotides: TGTGCCAGCAGCGTAGTAGCGGGGGATTATGAGACCCAGTACTTC.

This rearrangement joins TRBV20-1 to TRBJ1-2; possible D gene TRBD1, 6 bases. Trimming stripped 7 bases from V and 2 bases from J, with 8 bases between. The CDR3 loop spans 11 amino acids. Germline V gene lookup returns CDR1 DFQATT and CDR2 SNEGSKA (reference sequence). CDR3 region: CSGTGNYGYTF. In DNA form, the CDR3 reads TGCAGTGGTACAGGGAACTATGGCTACACCTTC.

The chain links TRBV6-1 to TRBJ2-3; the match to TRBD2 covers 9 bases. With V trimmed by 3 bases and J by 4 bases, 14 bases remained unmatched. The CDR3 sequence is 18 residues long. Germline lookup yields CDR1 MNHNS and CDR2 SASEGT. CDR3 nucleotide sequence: TGTGCCAGCAGTGAGGAGGTAGCGGGAGCCAGCCGCGCAGATACGCAGTATTTT. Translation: CASSEEVAGASRADTQYF.

For the CDR3, the DNA is TGTGCCAGCAGCATAGGGGTGAACACTGAAGCTTTCTTT. The encoded protein is CASSIGVNTEAFF. The chain employs TRBV6-5 and TRBJ1-1, with D possibly matching TRBD1 (5 bases). The CDR3 contains 13 residues. Trimming shortened V by 6 bases and J by 0 bases, and 8 bases separated the two germline ends. Looked up from germline, CDR1 is MNHEY and CDR2 is SVGAGI.

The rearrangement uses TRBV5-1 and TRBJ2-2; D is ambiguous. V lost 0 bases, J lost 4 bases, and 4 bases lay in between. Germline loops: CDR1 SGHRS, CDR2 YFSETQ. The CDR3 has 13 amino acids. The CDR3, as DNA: TGCGCCAGCAGCTTGGTGCCCACCGGGGAGCTGTTTTTT. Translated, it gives CASSLVPTGELFF.

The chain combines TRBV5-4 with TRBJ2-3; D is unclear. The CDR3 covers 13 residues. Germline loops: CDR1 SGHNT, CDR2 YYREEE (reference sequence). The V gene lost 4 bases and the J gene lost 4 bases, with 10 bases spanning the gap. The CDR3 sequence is CASSTYVADTQYF. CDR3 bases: TGTGCCAGCAGCACTTACGTAGCAGATACGCAGTATTTT.

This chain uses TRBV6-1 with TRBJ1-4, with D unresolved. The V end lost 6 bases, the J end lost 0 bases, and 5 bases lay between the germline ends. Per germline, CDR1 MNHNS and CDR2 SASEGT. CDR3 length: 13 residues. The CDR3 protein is CASRAATNEKLFF. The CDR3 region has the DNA TGTGCCAGCAGAGCGGCAACTAATGAAAAACTGTTTTTT.

CDR3 loop: CASSEALLGIYLGNEKLFF. CDR3 bases: TGTGCCAGCAGTGAAGCTCTCCTAGGGATCTACTTGGGAAATGAAAAACTGTTTTTT. This rearrangement joins TRBV6-1 to TRBJ1-4; D call uncertain. V was cut by 0 bases and J by 5 bases, with 22 bases left in between. CDR1 and CDR2 from the germline V gene are MNHNS and SASEGT. The CDR3 has 19 residues.

The CDR3 DNA is TGTGCCAGCAGCGTCACGACAGGGGGCAGTGGAAACACCATATATTTT. Its protein product is CASSVTTGGSGNTIYF. The V call is TRBV7-6, the J call TRBJ1-3; 10 bases line up with TRBD1. Trimming at V came to 5 bases and at J to 3 bases, leaving 7 bases not matched to a gene. From germline, CDR1 is SGHVS and CDR2 FNYEAQ. This CDR3 comprises 16 residues. Variable domain in full (rest from reference TRBV7-6 and TRBJ1-3): GAGVSQSPRYKVTKRGQDVALRCDPISGHVSLYWYRQALGQGPEFLTYFNYEAQQDKSGLPNDRFSAERPEGSISTLTIQRTEQRDSAMYRCASSVTTGGSGNTIYFGEGSWLTVV.

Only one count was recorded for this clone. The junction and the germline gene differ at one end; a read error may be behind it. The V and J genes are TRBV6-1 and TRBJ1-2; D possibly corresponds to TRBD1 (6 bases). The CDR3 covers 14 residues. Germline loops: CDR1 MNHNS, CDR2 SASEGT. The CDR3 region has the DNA TGTGCCAGCCGTGAGACAGGAATCAACTATGGCTACACCTTC. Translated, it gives CASRETGINYGYTF.

The CDR3 bases are TGTGCCAGCAGTGTCATCACGGGAAGGTATGGCTACACCTTC. Amino acids: CASSVITGRYGYTF. The genes are TRBV2 and TRBJ1-2; D call uncertain. The CDR3 runs 14 residues. Germline V gives CDR1 SNHLY, CDR2 FYNNEI. Trimming left V 4 bases short and J 5 bases short, with 14 bases between.

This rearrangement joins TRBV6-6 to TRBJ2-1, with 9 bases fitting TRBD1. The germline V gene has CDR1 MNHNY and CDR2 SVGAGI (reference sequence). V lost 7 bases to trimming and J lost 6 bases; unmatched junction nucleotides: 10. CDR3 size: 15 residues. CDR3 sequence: CASTFRRGQGNEQFF. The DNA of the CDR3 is TGTGCCAGCACCTTCCGACGGGGACAGGGCAATGAGCAGTTCTTC.

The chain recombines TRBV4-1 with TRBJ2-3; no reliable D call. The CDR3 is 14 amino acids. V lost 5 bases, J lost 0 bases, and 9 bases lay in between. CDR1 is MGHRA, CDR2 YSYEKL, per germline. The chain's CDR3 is CASSSRQSTDTQYF. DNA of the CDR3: TGCGCCAGCAGCAGCCGGCAGAGCACAGATACGCAGTATTTT.

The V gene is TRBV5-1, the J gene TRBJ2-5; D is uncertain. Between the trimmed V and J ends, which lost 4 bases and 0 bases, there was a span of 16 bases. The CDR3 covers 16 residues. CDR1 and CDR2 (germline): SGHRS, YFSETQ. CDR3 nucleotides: TGCGCCAGCAGCCGGAACGGGCCGAATTACCAAGAGACCCAGTACTTC. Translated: CASSRNGPNYQETQYF.

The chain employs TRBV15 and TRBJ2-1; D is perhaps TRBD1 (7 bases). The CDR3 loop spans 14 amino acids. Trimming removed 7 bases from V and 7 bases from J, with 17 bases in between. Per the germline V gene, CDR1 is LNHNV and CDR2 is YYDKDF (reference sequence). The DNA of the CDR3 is TGTGCCACCAAGCAGGGGGGCAGGGGAAATGAGCAGTTCTTC. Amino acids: CATKQGGRGNEQFF.

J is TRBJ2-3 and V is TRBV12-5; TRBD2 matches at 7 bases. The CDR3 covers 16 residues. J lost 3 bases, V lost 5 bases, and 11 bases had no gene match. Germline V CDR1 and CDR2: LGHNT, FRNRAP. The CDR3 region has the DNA TGTGCTAGTGGTGGGGAAAGCGGGGCGGGGACAGATACGCAGTATTTT. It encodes CASGGESGAGTDTQYF.